The 8 T cell receptor beta chains presented below share a single source sample, sequenced in a study of vaccination effects on CD4 cells after COVID-19. The assay was immunoSEQ multiplex PCR, and TCRdb's table has in-frame clones only and misses some. This table has tens of thousands of clones, around 80% appearing once. ViraFEST assay sequencing came after antigen-specific CD4+ T cells were expanded with viral peptide pools. Investigators separated out CD4+ T cells once 9 to 11 days of culture had passed. A PCR test confirmed that the person had SARS-CoV-2 infection between March and December 2020. These receptors' targets are unknown. Specimen: CD4+ T cells from PBMCs cultured with HIV peptides, collected before COVID-19 vaccination. The subset was: HIV-1 Nef peptide pool negative control/reference culture. These receptors all come from a human donor who had a prior SARS-CoV-2 infection.

The rearrangement joins TRBV5-4 to TRBJ1-2; 8 nucleotides line up with TRBD1. The trim removed 4 bases at V and 2 bases at J, leaving 4 bases unmatched. The germline V gene encodes CDR1 SGHNT and CDR2 YYREEE (reference sequence). This CDR3 has 14 residues. The CDR3 reads CASSKRQGNYGYTF. The DNA of the CDR3 is TGTGCCAGCAGCAAACGACAGGGGAACTATGGCTACACCTTC.

In this sample, this clone turned up a few times. The CDR3 nucleotides read TGTGCCAGCAGCTTAGATAAGCGAGGAGCCACGCACGAGCAGTACTTC. Residues: CASSLDKRGATHEQYF. The rearrangement uses TRBV11-3 and TRBJ2-7; D uncertain. V was pared by 0 bases and J by 5 bases, with 17 bases between. CDR1 and CDR2 (germline): SGHNT, YENEEA. CDR3 length: 16 residues.

The rearrangement links TRBV5-6 to TRBJ2-7; 10 bases align to TRBD1. CDR3 length equals 15 residues. Germline-derived CDR1 and CDR2 are SGHDT and YYEEEE. After removal of 1 base from V and 5 bases from J, the junction contained 6 bases not matched to a gene. The CDR3 bases are TGTGCCAGCAGCTTGTCCGGGACAGGGGCAGACGAGCAGTACTTC. Amino acids: CASSLSGTGADEQYF.

V is TRBV15 and J is TRBJ1-2, with D perhaps TRBD1 (6 bases). This CDR3 contains 13 residues. Germline V gene data show CDR1 as LNHNV and CDR2 as YYDKDF (reference sequence). The ends were cut back, 0 bases at V and 7 bases at J, with 9 bases in the middle. Here the CDR3 DNA reads TGTGCCACCAGCAGAGATCAGGGGTTTGGCTACACCTTC. The encoded protein is CATSRDQGFGYTF.

The V call is TRBV7-8, the J call TRBJ2-7; 11 bases match TRBD2. The CDR3 covers 16 residues. The germline CDR1 and CDR2 sequences are SGHVS and FQNEAQ. With 2 bases clipped from V and 7 bases from J, the junction kept 10 bases outside the gene matches. CDR3 residues: CASSLSASGRTSEQYF. The CDR3 DNA sequence: TGTGCCAGCAGCTTATCGGCTAGCGGGAGGACGAGTGAGCAGTACTTC.

This chain links TRBV4-2 with TRBJ2-5; the D gene is possibly TRBD1 (5 bases). Looked up from germline, CDR1 is LGHNA and CDR2 is YNFKEQ. V lost 0 bases and J 4 bases, leaving 12 bases between the germline ends. This CDR3 is 15 amino acids long. Here the CDR3 reads CASSQDGADPETQYF. Here the CDR3 DNA reads TGTGCCAGCAGCCAAGATGGGGCCGATCCAGAGACCCAGTACTTC.

V is TRBV9 and J is TRBJ1-6, with D possibly matching TRBD1 (5 bases). CDR3 length: 15 residues. The V and J ends lost 5 bases and 4 bases respectively, with 13 bases between them. Per the germline V gene, CDR1 is SGDLS and CDR2 is YYNGEE. CDR3 in amino acids: CASRTEGQYNSPLHF. The DNA of the CDR3 is TGTGCCAGCAGGACCGAGGGGCAGTATAATTCACCCCTCCACTTT. The full variable domain, its missing parts supplied by reference TRBV9 and TRBJ1-6, is DSGVTQTPKHLITATGQRVTLRCSPRSGDLSVYWYQQSLDQGLQFLIQYYNGEERAKGNILERFSAQQFPDLHSELNLSSLELGDSALYFCASRTEGQYNSPLHFGNGTRLTVT.

The V and J genes are TRBV3-1 (or the pseudogene TRBV3-2) and TRBJ1-2, with D possibly matching TRBD1 (5 bases). The CDR3 extends over 15 amino acids. Trimming stripped 1 base from V and 9 bases from J, with 18 bases between. The germline gives CDR1 LGHDT, CDR2 YNNKEL (reference sequence). Written as DNA, the CDR3 is TGTGCCAGCAGCCAAGTCCCCAGGCCTGGGGGAAGCTACACCTTC. Protein: CASSQVPRPGGSYTF.